The next 13 T cell receptor beta chains were all read from a single sample in a study of shared clonotypes between healthy human individuals. Method: immunoSEQ multiplex PCR; TCRdb's copy keeps in-frame clones and lacks some. The sample includes approximately 1,000,000 clones, roughly 80% of them seen just once. Sequences were obtained from memory CD4+ T cells from PBMCs. As to subset: CD45RA-negative fraction. The receptors here all came from a man aged 18 to 30 in good health. Some clones in this sample may be carry-over from other donors' samples.

The chain is built from TRBV30 and TRBJ2-7; D gene unclear. Germline CDR1 is GTSNPN and CDR2 is SVGIG (reference sequence). V lost 0 bases and J 6 bases, leaving 9 bases between the germline ends. The CDR3 covers 12 residues. CDR3 nucleotides: TGTGCCTGGAGTGTTGTAGGGCCCGAGCAGTACTTC. As protein: CAWSVVGPEQYF.

In DNA form, the CDR3 reads TGTGCCAGTGGGACTAGCGGGAGGTACCAAGAGACCCAGTACTTC. Protein product: CASGTSGRYQETQYF. V is TRBV28 and J is TRBJ2-5; 15 bases fit TRBD2. Losses at the gene ends were 9 bases for V and 0 bases for J; bases not matched to a gene: 2. The length of the CDR3 is 15 residues. Per the germline V gene, CDR1 is MDHEN and CDR2 is SYDVKM.

This clone has more than one count but fewer than ten. The chain links TRBV5-5 to TRBJ1-1; 7 bases align to TRBD1. The CDR3 length is 16 residues. The germline V gene has CDR1 SGHKS and CDR2 YYEKEE (reference sequence). V shed 3 bases, J shed 2 bases, and the junction held 10 bases outside the gene matches. The CDR3 DNA reads as TGTGCCAGCAGCTCGACCCGACAGGGATCTAACACTGAAGCTTTCTTT. This encodes CASSSTRQGSNTEAFF.

This chain joins TRBV7-9 and TRBJ1-5, with D perhaps matching TRBD1 (5 bases). Germline assignment: CDR1 SEHNR and CDR2 FQNEAQ (reference sequence). V was shortened by 0 bases and J by 7 bases, with 7 bases between the two germline ends. The CDR3 spans 13 residues. CDR3 region: CASSLARGQPQHF. The DNA for the CDR3 is TGTGCCAGCAGCTTAGCGCGGGGGCAGCCCCAGCATTTT.

J is TRBJ2-5 and V is TRBV5-4; D is unclear. CDR3 size: 15 residues. Trimming took off 3 bases at V and 1 base at J, with 13 bases between the two ends. The germline CDR1 and CDR2 sequences are SGHNT and YYREEE (reference sequence). The CDR3 spells CASSSPQMGQETQYF. CDR3 in DNA: TGTGCCAGCAGCTCGCCCCAGATGGGCCAAGAGACCCAGTACTTC.

This chain connects TRBV28 to TRBJ1-1; D remains ambiguous. The V and J ends lost 10 bases and 3 bases respectively, with 9 bases between them. CDR1 is MDHEN and CDR2 is SYDVKM in the germline V gene. The CDR3 has 11 amino acids. Here the CDR3 DNA reads TGTGCCACCGGACGGCACACTGAAGCTTTCTTT. Amino acids: CATGRHTEAFF.

The chain recombines TRBV4-1 with TRBJ2-1; D is perhaps TRBD2 (6 bases). This CDR3 is 14 amino acids long. V was clipped by 3 bases and J by 7 bases, with 13 bases between them. Germline CDR1 is MGHRA and CDR2 is YSYEKL. The CDR3 protein is CASSQGLLGNEQFF. Written as DNA, the CDR3 is TGCGCCAGCAGCCAGGGACTCCTGGGGAATGAGCAGTTCTTC.

The V gene is TRBV11-2, the J gene TRBJ2-3; tentative D call: TRBD1 (6 bases). Trimming cost V 5 bases and J 2 bases, with 14 bases left between them. CDR3 length equals 15 residues. Germline V gives CDR1 SGHAT, CDR2 FQNNGV. CDR3 nucleotide sequence: TGTGCCAGCAGCATTGGGGACATATACACAGATACGCAGTATTTT. Translated, it gives CASSIGDIYTDTQYF.

As regards this clone: An end of the junction does not agree with germline; a read error may underlie this. The rearrangement links TRBV5-1 to TRBJ1-5; TRBD1 matches 7 bases. The CDR3 length is 15 residues. Looked up from germline, CDR1 is SGHRS and CDR2 is YFSETQ. The CDR3 protein is CASGLGTDSNQPQHF. The CDR3 coding sequence is TGCGCCAGCGGCTTGGGGACAGATAGCAATCAGCCCCAGCATTTT.

Remarks on this clone: This may be a read error: a much more frequent sequence differs by one nucleotide. J is TRBJ2-2 and V is TRBV30; 11 bases are a match to TRBD2. The CDR3 contains 14 residues. Germline CDR1 and CDR2: GTSNPN and SVGIG (reference sequence). CDR3 region: CVSLRLAGTGELFF. As DNA, the CDR3 is TGTGTCTCCCTCCGACTAGCGGGAACCGGGGAGCTGTTTTTT.

The rearrangement joins TRBV4-3 to TRBJ2-2; 12 nucleotides agree with TRBD2. V was clipped by 2 bases and J by 2 bases; unmatched bases: 6. This CDR3 comprises 18 residues. Germline loops: CDR1 LGHNA, CDR2 YSLEER. CDR3 loop: CASSQPRTSGVNTGELFF. The CDR3 coding sequence is TGCGCCAGCAGCCAACCTAGGACTAGCGGGGTCAACACCGGGGAGCTGTTTTTT.

Concerning this clone itself: Additional DNA sequences in this sample encode the identical CDR3. The rearrangement links TRBV18 to TRBJ2-3; 7 nucleotides align to TRBD1. V trimming: 3 bases; J trimming: 6 bases; junction bases outside the gene matches: 9. Per germline, CDR1 KGHSH and CDR2 LQKENI. The CDR3 consists of 15 residues. The CDR3 DNA sequence: TGTGCCAGCTCACCGAGACAGGGTGGGGCGGATACGCAGTATTTT. It specifies CASSPRQGGADTQYF.

The chain uses TRBV7-3 and TRBJ2-7; 11 positions agree with TRBD2. The CDR3 spans 16 residues. Germline CDR1 is SGHTA and CDR2 is FQGTGA. V lost 3 bases and J lost 4; bases outside the gene matches: 8. DNA of the CDR3: TGTGCCAGCAGCTTTGAGACTAGCGGGATAATATACGAGCAGTACTTC. It specifies CASSFETSGIIYEQYF.